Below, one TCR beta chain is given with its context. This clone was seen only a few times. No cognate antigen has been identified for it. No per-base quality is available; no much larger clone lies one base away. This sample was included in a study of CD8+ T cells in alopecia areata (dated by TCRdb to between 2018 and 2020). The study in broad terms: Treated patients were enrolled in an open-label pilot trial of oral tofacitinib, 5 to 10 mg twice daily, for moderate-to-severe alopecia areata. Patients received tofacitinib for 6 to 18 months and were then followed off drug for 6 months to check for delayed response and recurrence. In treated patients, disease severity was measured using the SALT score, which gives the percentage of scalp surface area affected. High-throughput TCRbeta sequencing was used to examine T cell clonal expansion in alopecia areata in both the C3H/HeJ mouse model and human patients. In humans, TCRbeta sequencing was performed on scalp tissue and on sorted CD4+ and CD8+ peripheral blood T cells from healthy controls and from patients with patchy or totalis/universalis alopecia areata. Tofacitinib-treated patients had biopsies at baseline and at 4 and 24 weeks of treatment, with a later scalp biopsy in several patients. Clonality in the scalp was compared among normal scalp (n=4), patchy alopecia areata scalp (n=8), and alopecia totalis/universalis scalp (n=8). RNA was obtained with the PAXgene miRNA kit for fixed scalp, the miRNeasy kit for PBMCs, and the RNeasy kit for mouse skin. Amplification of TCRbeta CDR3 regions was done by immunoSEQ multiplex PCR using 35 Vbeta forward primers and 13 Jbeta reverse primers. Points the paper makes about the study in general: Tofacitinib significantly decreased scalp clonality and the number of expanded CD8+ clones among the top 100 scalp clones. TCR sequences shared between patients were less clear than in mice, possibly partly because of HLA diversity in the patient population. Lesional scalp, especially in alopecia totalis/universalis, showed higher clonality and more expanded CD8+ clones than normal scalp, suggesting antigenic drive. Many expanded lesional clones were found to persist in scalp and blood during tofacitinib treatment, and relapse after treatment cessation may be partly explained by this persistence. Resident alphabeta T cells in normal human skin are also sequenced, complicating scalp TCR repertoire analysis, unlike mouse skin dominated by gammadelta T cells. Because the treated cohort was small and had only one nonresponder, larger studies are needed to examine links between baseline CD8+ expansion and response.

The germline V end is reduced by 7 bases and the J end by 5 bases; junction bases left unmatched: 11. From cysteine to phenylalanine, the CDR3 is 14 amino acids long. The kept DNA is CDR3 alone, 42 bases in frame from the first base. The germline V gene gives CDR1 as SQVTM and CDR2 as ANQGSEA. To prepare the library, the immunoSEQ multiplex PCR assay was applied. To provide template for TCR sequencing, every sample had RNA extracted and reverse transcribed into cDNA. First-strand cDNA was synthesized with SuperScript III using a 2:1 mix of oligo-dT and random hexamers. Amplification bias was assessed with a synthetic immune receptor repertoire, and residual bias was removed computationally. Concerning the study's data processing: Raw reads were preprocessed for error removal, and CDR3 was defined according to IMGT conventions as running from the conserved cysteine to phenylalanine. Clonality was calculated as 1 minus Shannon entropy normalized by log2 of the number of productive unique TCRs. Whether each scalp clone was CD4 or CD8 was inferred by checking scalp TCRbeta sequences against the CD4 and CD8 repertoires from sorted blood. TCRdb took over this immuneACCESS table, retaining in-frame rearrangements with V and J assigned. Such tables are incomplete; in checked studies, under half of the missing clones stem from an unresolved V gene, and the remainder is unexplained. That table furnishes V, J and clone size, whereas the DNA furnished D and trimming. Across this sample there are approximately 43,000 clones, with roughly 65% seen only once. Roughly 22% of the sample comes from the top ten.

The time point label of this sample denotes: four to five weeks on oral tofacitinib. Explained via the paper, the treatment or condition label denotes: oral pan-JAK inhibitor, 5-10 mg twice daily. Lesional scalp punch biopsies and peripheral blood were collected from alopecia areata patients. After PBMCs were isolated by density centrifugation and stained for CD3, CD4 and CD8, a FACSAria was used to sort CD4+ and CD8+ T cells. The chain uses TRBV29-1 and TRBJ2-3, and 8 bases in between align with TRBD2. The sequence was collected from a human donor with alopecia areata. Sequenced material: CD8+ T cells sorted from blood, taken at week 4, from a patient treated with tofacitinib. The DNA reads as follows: TGCAGCGGGTGGGGTAGAGCGGGGGAAGATACGCAGTATTTT. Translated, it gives CSGWGRAGEDTQYF.